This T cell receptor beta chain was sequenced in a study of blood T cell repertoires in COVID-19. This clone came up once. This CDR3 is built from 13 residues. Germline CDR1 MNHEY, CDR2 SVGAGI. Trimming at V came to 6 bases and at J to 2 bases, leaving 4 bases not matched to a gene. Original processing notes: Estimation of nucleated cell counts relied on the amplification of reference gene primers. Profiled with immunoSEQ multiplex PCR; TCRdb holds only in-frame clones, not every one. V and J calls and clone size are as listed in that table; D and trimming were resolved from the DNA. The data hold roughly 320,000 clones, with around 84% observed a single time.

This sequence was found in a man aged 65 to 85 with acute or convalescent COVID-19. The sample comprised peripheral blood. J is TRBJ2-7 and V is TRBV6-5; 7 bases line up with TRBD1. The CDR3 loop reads CASRTGSTYEQYF. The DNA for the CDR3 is TGTGCCAGCAGGACAGGGTCCACCTACGAGCAGTACTTC.